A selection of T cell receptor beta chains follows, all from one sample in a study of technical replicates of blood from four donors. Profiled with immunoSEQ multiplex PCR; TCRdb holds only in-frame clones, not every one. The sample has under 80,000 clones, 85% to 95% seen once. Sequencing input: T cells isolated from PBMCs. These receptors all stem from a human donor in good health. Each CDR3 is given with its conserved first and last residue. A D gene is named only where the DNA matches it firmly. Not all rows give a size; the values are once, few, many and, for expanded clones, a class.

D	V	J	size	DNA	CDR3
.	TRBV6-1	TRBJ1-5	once	TGTGCCAGCAGGTTTGGAGGGTACCAGCCCCAGCATTTT	CASRFGGYQPQHF
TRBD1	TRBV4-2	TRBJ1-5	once	TGTGCCAGCAGCCCTGGGACAGGGAATATTCAGCCCCAGCATTTT	CASSPGTGNIQPQHF
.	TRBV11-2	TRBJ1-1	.	TGTGCCAGCAGCTTATTGCAGTCAGGGCCGTCACGGAACACTGAAGCTTTCTTT	CASSLLQSGPSRNTEAFF
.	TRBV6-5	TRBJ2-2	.	TGTGCCAGCAGTTACCCTTCTGGGGGAGGCGGGGAGCTGTTTTTT	CASSYPSGGGGELFF
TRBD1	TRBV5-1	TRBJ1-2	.	TGCGCCAGCAGCTTGCCAGGGGGAGAATATGGCTACACCTTC	CASSLPGGEYGYTF
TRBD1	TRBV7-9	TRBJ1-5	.	TGTGCCAGCAGCTTCCAGGGGGATCAGCCCCAGCATTTT	CASSFQGDQPQHF
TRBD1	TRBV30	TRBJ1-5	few	TGTGCCTGGAGTGTATCTGACAGGGTCAAGAAGCAGCCCCAGCATTTT	CAWSVSDRVKKQPQHF
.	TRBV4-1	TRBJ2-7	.	TGCGCCAGCAGCCAAGAGGGGGGCTACGAGCAGTACTTC	CASSQEGGYEQYF
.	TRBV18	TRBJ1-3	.	TGTGCCAGCTCACCTCCAGGCAGATTAAACACCATATATTTT	CASSPPGRLNTIYF
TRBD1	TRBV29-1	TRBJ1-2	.	TGCAGCGTTGGGGTCGGGGGACAGGGTGGAGGCTACACCTTC	CSVGVGGQGGGYTF
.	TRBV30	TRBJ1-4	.	TGTGCCTGGTCGACAGGTCCGCGTGAAAAACTGTTTTTT	CAWSTGPREKLFF
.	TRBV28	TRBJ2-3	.	TGTGCCAGCAGTTTAAGGGGCGGGAACACAGATACGCAGTATTTT	CASSLRGGNTDTQYF
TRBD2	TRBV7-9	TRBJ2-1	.	TGTGCCAGCAGTTTTGGACTAGGGTCCTACAATGAGCAGTTCTTC	CASSFGLGSYNEQFF
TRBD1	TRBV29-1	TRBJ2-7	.	TGCAGCGTTGAAGATCTCACAGGGGGGTTAGGGCAGTACTTC	CSVEDLTGGLGQYF
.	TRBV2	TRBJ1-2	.	TGTGCCAGCAGTGAACTGGACGGGGGAGGCTATGGCTACACCTTC	CASSELDGGGYGYTF
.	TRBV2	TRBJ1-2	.	TGTGCCAGCAGGGTCGACAGGCCTAACTATGGCTACACCTTC	CASRVDRPNYGYTF
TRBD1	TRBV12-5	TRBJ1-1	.	TGTGCTAGTGGTTTGGTAAGAGGGGGCGAGAGAATGAACACTGAAGCTTTCTTT	CASGLVRGGERMNTEAFF
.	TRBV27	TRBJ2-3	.	TGTGCCAGCAGTTTTCTGGGCTACACAGATACGCAGTATTTT	CASSFLGYTDTQYF
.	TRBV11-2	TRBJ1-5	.	TGTGCCAGCAGCTTAGTTTGGTCCTATAGCAATCAGCCCCAGCATTTT	CASSLVWSYSNQPQHF
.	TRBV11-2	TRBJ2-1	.	TGTGCCAGCAGCTCCGGTTACAATGAGCAGTTCTTC	CASSSGYNEQFF
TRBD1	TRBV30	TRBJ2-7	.	TGTGCCTGGAGTGCCACAGGGGTACGCGAGCAGTACTTC	CAWSATGVREQYF
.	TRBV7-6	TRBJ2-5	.	TGTGCCAGCAGCTTAGACCGGGATCCCCGGGAGACCCAGTACTTC	CASSLDRDPRETQYF
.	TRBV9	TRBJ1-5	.	TGTGCCAGCAGCCCTCAGGGGTATAGCAATCAGCCCCAGCATTTT	CASSPQGYSNQPQHF
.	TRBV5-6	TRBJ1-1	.	TGTGCCACCAACTACGGAACTCCCCGCCGAAACACTGAAGCTTTCTTT	CATNYGTPRRNTEAFF
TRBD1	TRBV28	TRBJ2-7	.	TGTGCCAGCAGTTTGGGGTACCTGGGGGACAGGAGGGACTCCATCTACGAGCAGTACTTC	CASSLGYLGDRRDSIYEQYF
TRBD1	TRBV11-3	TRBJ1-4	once	TGTGCCAGCGATACAGGGGCGGGTTCATATGAAAAACTGTTTTTT	CASDTGAGSYEKLFF
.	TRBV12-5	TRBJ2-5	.	TGTGCTAGTGGTACCTACAGGGTGCTTCAAGAGACCCAGTACTTC	CASGTYRVLQETQYF
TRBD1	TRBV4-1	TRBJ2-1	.	TGCGCCAGCAGCGTTGTAGGGACAGGCGTCTCCTACAATGAGCAGTTCTTC	CASSVVGTGVSYNEQFF
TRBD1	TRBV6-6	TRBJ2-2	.	TGTGCCAGCAAACCTCGGACAGGGGACACCGGGGAGCTGTTTTTT	CASKPRTGDTGELFF
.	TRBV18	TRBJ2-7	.	TGTGCCAGCTCACCCCTCGGGGGATACGAGCAGTACTTC	CASSPLGGYEQYF
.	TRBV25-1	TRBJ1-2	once	TGTGCCAGCAGTGAATTGGCAACGGACACCCTTAACTATGGCTACACCTTC	CASSELATDTLNYGYTF